Presented here are 7 T cell receptor beta chains from one specimen sequenced in a study of identical twins. Using its own MiXCR run on the 5' RACE reads, TCRdb lists one record per CDR3 protein. The sample records 200,000 to 300,000 distinct CDR3 sequences, 5.5% to 7% being singletons. This sample was also put to use in a study of yellow fever vaccine responses in identical twins.

The sequenced sample was memory (CD45RO+) T cells sorted from blood. Every receptor here comes from a woman aged 18-29 years in good health.

This clonotype has at least ten counts. The genes are TRBV7-2 and TRBJ2-4; unclear D gene. V was trimmed by 5 bases and J by 0 bases, leaving 14 bases between them. CDR1 is SGHTA, CDR2 FQGNSA, per germline. The CDR3 length is 16 residues. CDR3 sequence: CASSPTSQIAKNIQYF. The CDR3 DNA reads TGTGCCAGCAGCCCAACCTCACAGATAGCCAAAAACATTCAGTACTTC. Full variable domain (remainder filled in from reference TRBV7-2 and TRBJ2-4): GAGVSQSPSNKVTEKGKDVELRCDPISGHTALYWYRQSLGQGLEFLIYFQGNSAPDKSGLPSDRFSAERTGGSVSTLTIQRTQQEDSAVYLCASSPTSQIAKNIQYFGAGTRLSVL.

In this sample, this clonotype turned up a few times. The chain couples TRBV28 to TRBJ2-1, with TRBD1 matching 11 bases. The CDR3 sequence is 15 residues long. Germline V gene lookup returns CDR1 MDHEN and CDR2 SYDVKM. Trimming cost V 2 bases and J 10 bases; bases outside gene matches: 7. The CDR3 loop reads CASSLQGTGGTEQFF. In nucleotides, the CDR3 is TGTGCCAGCAGTTTACAAGGGACAGGGGGGACCGAGCAGTTCTTC. The whole variable domain, filled in from reference TRBV28 and TRBJ2-1, reads DVKVTQSSRYLVKRTGEKVFLECVQDMDHENMFWYRQDPGLGLRLIYFSYDVKMKEKGDIPEGYSVSREKKERFSLILESASTNQTSMYLCASSLQGTGGTEQFFGPGTRLTVL.

This clonotype was counted many times. The chain has TRBV28 and TRBJ2-7; TRBD1 might be the D (6 bases). Per the germline V gene, CDR1 is MDHEN and CDR2 is SYDVKM. V was trimmed by 5 bases and J by 6 bases, leaving 17 bases between them. The CDR3 runs 14 residues. CDR3 protein: CASSPTDRTGEQYF. CDR3 bases: TGTGCCAGCAGTCCAACAGACAGGACTGGCGAGCAGTACTTC.

There are a few counts of this clonotype. The chain combines TRBV29-1 with TRBJ2-6; D is undetermined. V was trimmed by 3 bases and J by 1 base, leaving 19 bases between them. The CDR3 runs 18 residues. Germline-derived CDR1 and CDR2 are SQVTM and ANQGSEA. The CDR3 coding sequence is TGCAGCGTTGATGAAATAGGAGAAAGTTCGTCTGGGGCCAACGTCCTGACTTTC. It translates to CSVDEIGESSSGANVLTF.

The sample holds a few counts of this clonotype. The gene calls are TRBV6-1 and TRBJ2-5, with TRBD2 identical over 14 bases. Losses at the gene ends were 6 bases for V and 4 bases for J; bases not matched to a gene: 10. The CDR3 contains 17 residues. Germline V gene sequence: CDR1 MNHNS, CDR2 SASEGT. Written as DNA, the CDR3 is TGTGCCAGCAGACCCGGGACTAGCGGGAGTTTAGTAGAGACCCAGTACTTC. Translation gives CASRPGTSGSLVETQYF.

In its sample, this clonotype was seen a few times. The V gene is TRBV7-7, the J gene TRBJ1-2; weak D call: TRBD1 (5 bases). CDR1 and CDR2 from the germline V gene are SSHAT and FNYEAQ (reference sequence). V was pared by 11 bases and J by 8 bases, with 18 bases between. This CDR3 is built from 12 residues. The DNA for the CDR3 is TGTGCCCTGGGGCCCAGCGGCGAAGGCTACACCTTC. This gives the protein CALGPSGEGYTF.

This clonotype was detected ten times or more. Here the CDR3 reads CATSERFISNEQFF. CDR3 nucleotides: TGTGCCACCAGTGAGCGGTTCATATCCAATGAGCAGTTCTTC. The chain carries TRBV24-1 and TRBJ2-1, with unresolved D. The CDR3 consists of 14 residues. Trimming pared 4 bases from V and 6 bases from J, leaving 12 bases between. The germline V gene encodes CDR1 KGHDR and CDR2 SFDVKD.